These 24 T cell receptor beta chains came from one sample sequenced in a study of a mutant IDH1 vaccine in newly diagnosed glioma. The time point denotes: week 23, last vaccination. Vaccine doses each comprised 300 ug of mutant IDH1 20-mer peptide, with topical imiquimod. These receptors have no known antigen. The assay was immunoSEQ multiplex PCR, and TCRdb's table has in-frame clones only and misses some. The sample has 82,000 or so clones, about 82% seen once. This material consisted of PBMCs, taken from a glioma patient whose treatment included an IDH1 peptide vaccine. Receptors originate from a man aged 30 to 45 with glioma. Some clones in this sample may be carry-over from other donors' samples.

This chain links TRBV6-5 with TRBJ2-7; 8 nucleotides match TRBD1. This CDR3 comprises 14 residues. Germline CDR1 reads MNHEY; CDR2 reads SVGAGI. The V gene end was trimmed by 6 bases and the J gene end by 2 bases; junction bases not matched to a gene: 6. CDR3 DNA sequence: TGTGCCAGCAGGCAAGGACAGGGAACCTACGAGCAGTACTTC. It yields the protein CASRQGQGTYEQYF.

As for this clone: The identical CDR3 is also encoded by other nucleotide sequences in the sample. This chain links TRBV9 with TRBJ2-7; TRBD1 matches 9 bases. This CDR3 comprises 14 residues. V dropped 2 bases and J dropped 2; count of bases not matched to a gene: 2. Germline CDR1 SGDLS, CDR2 YYNGEE. The CDR3 nucleotides are TGTGCCAGCAGCGTTGGACAGGGGACCTACGAGCAGTACTTC. Protein: CASSVGQGTYEQYF.

The genes are TRBV10-1 and TRBJ2-5, with TRBD1 identical over 8 bases. Germline assignment: CDR1 WNHNN and CDR2 SYGVQD (reference sequence). The CDR3 extends over 15 amino acids. V shed 3 bases, J shed 5 bases, and the junction held 8 bases outside the gene matches. The CDR3 DNA reads as TGCGCCAGCAGTGACTCTCGGACAGGGCAGGAGACCCAGTACTTC. Encoded protein: CASSDSRTGQETQYF.

V usage is TRBV27 and J usage is TRBJ2-4, with TRBD2 matching 12 bases. CDR1 is MNHEY and CDR2 is SMNVEV in the germline V gene (reference sequence). The CDR3 is 17 residues long. V shed 6 bases, J shed 1 base, and the junction held 7 bases outside the gene matches. The CDR3 spells CASRPLTSGGAKNIQYF. The CDR3 DNA sequence: TGTGCCAGCAGGCCCTTGACTAGCGGGGGTGCCAAAAACATTCAGTACTTC.

The V and J genes are TRBV30 and TRBJ1-1, with a possible D match to TRBD1 (6 bases). CDR3 size: 14 residues. Looked up from germline, CDR1 is GTSNPN and CDR2 is SVGIG (reference sequence). Between the trimmed V and J ends, which lost 5 bases and 0 bases, there was a span of 13 bases. In DNA, the CDR3 is TGTGCCTGGTCTAGGGGGAAGGTGAACACTGAAGCTTTCTTT. Translating gives CAWSRGKVNTEAFF.

The chain has TRBV30 and TRBJ2-3; 7 nucleotides match TRBD1. The CDR3 is made up of 14 amino acids. Trimming took 6 bases from V and 3 from J; bases not matched to a gene: 9. CDR1 GTSNPN and CDR2 SVGIG come from the germline V gene (reference sequence). DNA for the CDR3: TGTGCCTGTATTTGGACAGGCCCTACAGATACGCAGTATTTT. It translates to CACIWTGPTDTQYF.

This chain connects TRBV15 to TRBJ1-2; D is perhaps TRBD1 (6 bases). The CDR3 totals 15 residues. Germline assignment: CDR1 LNHNV and CDR2 YYDKDF (reference sequence). V shed 3 bases and J shed 3 bases, with 14 bases lying between them. This chain's CDR3 is CATSSDGGPHYGYTF. The CDR3, as DNA: TGTGCCACCAGCAGTGATGGGGGGCCTCACTATGGCTACACCTTC. The whole variable domain, remainder taken from reference TRBV15 and TRBJ1-2, is DAMVIQNPRYQVTQFGKPVTLSCSQTLNHNVMYWYQQKSSQAPKLLFHYYDKDFNNEADTPDNFQSRRPNTSFCFLDIRSPGLGDTAMYLCATSSDGGPHYGYTFGSGTRLTVV.

The CDR3 region is CASSPSPYEQYF. The CDR3 nucleotides are TGTGCCAGCAGTCCTTCCCCCTACGAGCAGTACTTC. This chain joins TRBV27 and TRBJ2-7; D is ambiguous. CDR3 size: 12 residues. Germline V gene data show CDR1 as MNHEY and CDR2 as SMNVEV (reference sequence). Trimming removed 5 bases at V and 2 bases at J, with 7 bases between.

The chain links TRBV7-2 to TRBJ2-7; weak D call: TRBD2 (7 bases). This CDR3 contains 16 residues. The germline V gene has CDR1 SGHTA and CDR2 FQGNSA. Trimming cost V 4 bases and J 4 bases, with 20 bases left between them. In nucleotides, the CDR3 is TGTGCCAGCAGCTCCCGTGGGGGGGGCCTTGTATACGAGCAGTACTTC. It codes for CASSSRGGGLVYEQYF.

V is TRBV30 and J is TRBJ1-5, with D possibly TRBD1 on 6 matching bases. Trimming left V 8 bases short and J 0 bases short, with 14 bases between. Germline V lookup: CDR1 GTSNPN, CDR2 SVGIG (reference sequence). The CDR3 contains 14 residues. CDR3 sequence reads: CAGQGIGSNQPQHF. CDR3 DNA: TGTGCCGGGCAGGGGATCGGTAGCAATCAGCCCCAGCATTTT.

The CDR3 nucleotides are TGCGCCAGCAGCCCTCCGACTAGCGAGGAGACCCAGTACTTC. Protein sequence: CASSPPTSEETQYF. The chain employs TRBV5-1 and TRBJ2-5; TRBD2 matches at 8 bases. This CDR3 has 14 residues. With V trimmed by 4 bases and J by 5 bases, 7 bases remained unmatched. Germline V CDR1 and CDR2: SGHRS, YFSETQ.

The V call is TRBV6-5, the J call TRBJ1-2, with D unclear. This CDR3 has 13 residues. Per germline, CDR1 MNHEY and CDR2 SVGAGI. V was cut by 4 bases and J by 0 bases, with 6 bases left in between. This chain's CDR3 is CASSSRSNYGYTF. The CDR3 coding sequence is TGTGCCAGCAGTTCCAGGTCTAACTATGGCTACACCTTC.

J is TRBJ2-7 and V is TRBV7-2; the D is unclear. The CDR3 spans 12 residues. V lost 5 bases and J lost 5, with 10 bases in between. CDR1 and CDR2 (germline): SGHTA, FQGNSA. CDR3: CASSIGLDEQYF. For the CDR3, the DNA is TGTGCCAGCAGCATAGGGCTGGACGAGCAGTACTTC.

The chain combines TRBV9 with TRBJ1-6; D possibly corresponds to TRBD1 (5 bases). Germline V gene lookup returns CDR1 SGDLS and CDR2 YYNGEE. The germline V and J ends were trimmed by 3 bases and 8 bases, with 12 bases remaining between them. This CDR3 is built from 14 residues. CDR3 protein: CASSGGVLDSPLHF. The CDR3 region has the DNA TGTGCCAGCAGCGGGGGGGTCTTGGATTCACCCCTCCACTTT. Based on the CDR3 plus reference TRBV9 and TRBJ1-6, the full variable domain is DSGVTQTPKHLITATGQRVTLRCSPRSGDLSVYWYQQSLDQGLQFLIQYYNGEERAKGNILERFSAQQFPDLHSELNLSSLELGDSALYFCASSGGVLDSPLHFGNGTRLTVT.

The chain uses TRBV25-1 and TRBJ1-4; D is undetermined. Germline loops: CDR1 MGHDK, CDR2 SYGVNS. The ends were cut back, 2 bases at V and 5 bases at J, with 12 bases in the middle. This CDR3 spans 15 amino acids. The CDR3 coding sequence is TGTGCCAGCAGTGAACCTCGGACGGGGAATGAAAAACTGTTTTTT. This encodes CASSEPRTGNEKLFF.

This clone was recorded a few times. The rearrangement uses TRBV4-1 and TRBJ2-3; weak D call: TRBD2 (6 bases). The ends were cut back, 0 bases at V and 4 bases at J, with 17 bases in the middle. The V gene's germline CDR1 is MGHRA and CDR2 YSYEKL. The CDR3 spans 17 residues. The CDR3 region is CASSQESWAASADTQYF. The CDR3 nucleotides read TGCGCCAGCAGCCAAGAAAGTTGGGCAGCTAGCGCAGATACGCAGTATTTT.

This clone occurred a few times. The CDR3: CASSVGDSRELFF. Here the CDR3 DNA reads TGTGCCAGCAGTGTTGGGGACAGCCGGGAGCTGTTTTTT. The V call is TRBV6-1, the J call TRBJ2-2; 7 nucleotides line up with TRBD1. Germline CDR1 and CDR2: MNHNS and SASEGT. With 4 bases clipped from V and 9 bases from J, the junction kept 5 bases outside the gene matches. This CDR3 is built from 13 residues.

The gene calls are TRBV4-1 and TRBJ2-7, with D maybe TRBD2 (5 bases). The germline V gene encodes CDR1 MGHRA and CDR2 YSYEKL. V was pared by 1 base and J by 2 bases, with 12 bases between. This CDR3 spans 15 amino acids. CDR3 nucleotide sequence: TGCGCCAGCAGCCAAGCTACCGGGAAACCCTACGAGCAGTACTTC. Residues: CASSQATGKPYEQYF.

The J gene is TRBJ2-2, the V gene TRBV29-1; D remains unclear. The CDR3 is 11 residues long. The V end lost 6 bases, the J end lost 5 bases, and 7 bases lay between the germline ends. Germline CDR1 and CDR2: SQVTM and ANQGSEA. CDR3 nucleotide sequence: TGCAGCGTGGGTCGGACCGGGGAGCTGTTTTTT. Encoded protein: CSVGRTGELFF.

This clone has a single count. The gene calls are TRBV11-2 and TRBJ2-6; D is tentatively TRBD1 or TRBD2 (7 bases each). The germline V gene encodes CDR1 SGHAT and CDR2 FQNNGV. This CDR3 region has 19 residues. Between the trimmed V and J ends, which lost 4 bases and 4 bases, there was a span of 23 bases. CDR3 nucleotides: TGTGCCAGCAGCTCCAGGGGGGGCTTCGGGCTTAGCGGGGCCAACGTCCTGACTTTC. Its translation is CASSSRGGFGLSGANVLTF. The variable domain in full, completed from reference TRBV11-2 and TRBJ2-6, reads EAGVAQSPRYKIIEKRQSVAFWCNPISGHATLYWYQQILGQGPKLLIQFQNNGVVDDSQLPKDRFSAERLKGVDSTLKIQPAKLEDSAVYLCASSSRGGFGLSGANVLTFGAGSRLTVL.

V gene TRBV6-1 combines with J gene TRBJ1-5; TRBD1 is a possible D gene (6 bases). CDR3 size: 18 residues. V lost 0 bases and J 2 bases, leaving 17 bases between the germline ends. Germline V lookup: CDR1 MNHNS, CDR2 SASEGT. DNA for the CDR3: TGTGCCAGCAGTGAAGCTGTACAGGGCTCGCGGGGCAATCAGCCCCAGCATTTT. This encodes CASSEAVQGSRGNQPQHF.

The rearrangement links TRBV30 to TRBJ2-7; 8 bases agree with TRBD2. Germline V gene lookup returns CDR1 GTSNPN and CDR2 SVGIG (reference sequence). V was clipped by 6 bases and J by 0 bases; unmatched bases: 7. The length of the CDR3 is 14 residues. The CDR3 region has the DNA TGTGCCTGCTTCTTAGCGGGAAGCTCCTACGAGCAGTACTTC. Its protein product is CACFLAGSSYEQYF.

The genes are TRBV7-2 and TRBJ2-1, with 9 bases lining up with TRBD2. Per germline, CDR1 SGHTA and CDR2 FQGNSA. The CDR3 totals 13 residues. J lost 16 bases, V lost 3 bases, and 10 bases had no gene match. The CDR3 protein is CASSLRAGGPHFF. As DNA, the CDR3 is TGTGCCAGCAGCTTGAGGGCGGGAGGGCCTCATTTCTTC.

The chain has TRBV25-1 and TRBJ2-1, with D perhaps TRBD1 or TRBD2 (6 bases each). Germline V CDR1 and CDR2: MGHDK, SYGVNS. The V and J ends lost 4 bases and 8 bases respectively, with 18 bases between them. The CDR3 contains 15 residues. The CDR3 sequence: CASSVLGWGADEQFF. CDR3 coding DNA: TGTGCCAGCAGTGTGCTAGGTTGGGGGGCCGATGAGCAGTTCTTC.